This passage covers 22 T cell receptor beta chains from one sample sequenced in a study of blood T cells in healthy people across ages (dated by TCRdb to 2013 to 2016). The library was generated by 5' RACE. Sequencing instrument: Illumina HiSeq 2500. A second PCR of roughly 6 to 11 cycles was run with a J-beta primer mix and a sample-barcoded 5' primer. Through fastp at Q25 and MiXCR, TCRdb rebuilt clones from the public reads, retaining in-frame beta chains. Each entry merges the rows of one CDR3 protein and shows their most common DNA and genes. For this sample there are hundreds of thousands of distinct CDR3 sequences; 45% to 50% appear just once. Roughly a third of the sample comes from the top ten. Sequenced sample: blood. Receptors originate from a woman aged 55-69 years in good health.

The rearrangement uses TRBV6-6 and TRBJ2-1; tentative D call: TRBD1 (7 bases). The CDR3 totals 14 residues. Trimming shortened V by 10 bases and J by 3 bases, and 16 bases separated the two germline ends. The germline gives CDR1 MNHNY, CDR2 SVGAGI (reference sequence). The CDR3 coding sequence is TGTGCCACCGGGGGACAGCCTGTCTACAATGAGCAGTTCTTC. It yields the protein CATGGQPVYNEQFF.

The count of this clonotype is one. This chain uses TRBV4-3 with TRBJ2-7, with TRBD1 matching over 8 bases. Per the germline V gene, CDR1 is LGHNA and CDR2 is YSLEER. The CDR3 is 16 residues long. The junction had 10 bases not matched to a gene; V was cut back by 0 bases and J by 6 bases. CDR3 bases: TGCGCCAGCAGCCAAGATCTTTCCAGGGGGCTCTCCGAGCAGTACTTC. Translation gives CASSQDLSRGLSEQYF.

The rearrangement uses TRBV5-1 and TRBJ1-1; D perhaps matches TRBD1 (6 bases). Germline CDR1 is SGHRS and CDR2 is YFSETQ. This CDR3 contains 15 residues. V lost 1 base, J lost 2 bases, and 12 bases lay in between. The CDR3 DNA is TGCGCCAGCAGCTTGCCAGGGGCCTCTAACACTGAAGCTTTCTTT. This translates into CASSLPGASNTEAFF.

V usage is TRBV2 and J usage is TRBJ2-5, with 14 bases lining up with TRBD2. The CDR3 runs to 18 residues. The V gene end was trimmed by 6 bases and the J gene end by 3 bases; junction bases not matched to a gene: 12. Germline CDR1 reads SNHLY; CDR2 reads FYNNEI. DNA of the CDR3: TGTGCCAGCAGCGCTCCGGGACTAGCGGGAGTGGGGAAAGAGACCCAGTACTTC. This codes for CASSAPGLAGVGKETQYF.

In this sample, this clonotype turned up a few times. The rearrangement links TRBV27 to TRBJ2-7; 9 bases are shared with TRBD1. With 6 bases clipped from V and 2 bases from J, the junction kept 11 bases outside the gene matches. Germline assignment: CDR1 MNHEY and CDR2 SMNVEV (reference sequence). CDR3 length: 16 residues. CDR3 sequence reads: CASRLSGTGRPYEQYF. CDR3 sequence (DNA): TGTGCCAGCAGACTCTCTGGGACAGGGCGGCCCTACGAGCAGTACTTC.

This clonotype was observed a handful of times. The CDR3 DNA reads TGTGCCAGCAGCTTAAAAAACACAAACTCCTACGAGCAGTACTTC. It specifies CASSLKNTNSYEQYF. The chain employs TRBV7-9 and TRBJ2-7; D remains ambiguous. Trimming left V 2 bases short and J 0 bases short, with 11 bases between. This CDR3 has 15 residues. Looked up from germline, CDR1 is SEHNR and CDR2 is FQNEAQ (reference sequence).

The chain joins TRBV5-1 to TRBJ2-1; 9 bases are a match to TRBD1. Trimming cost V 0 bases and J 8 bases; bases outside gene matches: 6. The CDR3 runs to 15 residues. Germline assignment: CDR1 SGHRS and CDR2 YFSETQ. CDR3 region: CASSLGWTGADEQFF. The CDR3 DNA follows: TGCGCCAGCAGCTTGGGCTGGACAGGGGCTGATGAGCAGTTCTTC.

This clonotype was counted a few times. This rearrangement joins TRBV4-3 to TRBJ2-7; 8 nucleotides match TRBD1. J lost 6 bases, V lost 0 bases, and 4 bases had no gene match. Germline V gene lookup returns CDR1 LGHNA and CDR2 YSLEER. The CDR3 consists of 14 residues. CDR3 region: CASSQETGVREQYF. The CDR3 DNA is TGCGCCAGCAGCCAAGAGACAGGGGTACGCGAGCAGTACTTC.

Points on this clonotype: An end of the junction differs from the germline gene, which may be a read error. The CDR3 nucleotides are TGTGCCAGCAGCCCCACGAGGACGATCACAGATGCGCAGTATTTT. Translation gives CASSPTRTITDAQYF. The chain uses TRBV7-2 and TRBJ2-3; D is uncertain. Germline values: CDR1 SGHTA, CDR2 FQGNSA. This CDR3 has 15 residues.

The CDR3 sequence is CASNGYGQETQYF. DNA of the CDR3: TGTGCCAGCAATGGATACGGCCAAGAGACCCAGTACTTC. The rearrangement links TRBV6-5 to TRBJ2-5; D not resolved. V was trimmed by 7 bases and J by 1 base, leaving 10 bases between them. This CDR3 spans 13 amino acids. Germline V CDR1 and CDR2: MNHEY, SVGAGI.

The J gene is TRBJ2-7, the V gene TRBV9; 11 positions match TRBD1. This CDR3 contains 15 residues. Germline lookup yields CDR1 SGDLS and CDR2 YYNGEE. Trimming removed 0 bases from V and 3 bases from J; junction bases left unmatched: 2. The CDR3 region has the DNA TGTGCCAGCAGCGTAGGGACAGGGGGCTTCTACGAGCAGTACTTC. It translates to CASSVGTGGFYEQYF.

About this clonotype: At one end, the junction sequence differs from germline, possibly due to a read error. The rearrangement uses TRBV6-1 and TRBJ2-5; weak D call: TRBD1 (5 bases). The CDR3 totals 15 residues. CDR1 is MNHNS and CDR2 is SASEGT in the germline V gene. Written as DNA, the CDR3 is TGTGCCAGCAGGGGCCTTGGGGCGATTCAAGGGACCCAGTACTTC. Its translation is CASRGLGAIQGTQYF.

The rearrangement links TRBV14 to TRBJ2-5, with TRBD2 matching 9 bases. CDR1 and CDR2 (germline): SGHDN, FVKESK. The junction had 13 bases not matched to a gene; V was cut back by 5 bases and J by 6 bases. There are 16 residues in the CDR3. The CDR3 loop reads CASSEYDVGTSQTQYF. Here the CDR3 DNA reads TGTGCCAGCAGCGAATACGACGTCGGGACTAGCCAGACCCAGTACTTC.

The rearrangement joins TRBV5-1 to TRBJ2-7; the D gene is possibly TRBD1 (5 bases). The CDR3 loop spans 15 amino acids. Trimming pared 4 bases from V and 1 base from J, leaving 15 bases between. Germline CDR1 and CDR2: SGHRS and YFSETQ. The CDR3 reads CASSPNGPGSYEQYF. Written as DNA, the CDR3 is TGCGCCAGCAGCCCTAATGGCCCAGGGTCCTACGAGCAGTACTTC.

The rearrangement links TRBV6-1 to TRBJ1-4; 7 bases are shared with TRBD1. CDR3 length: 14 residues. In germline, CDR1 is MNHNS, CDR2 SASEGT. V lost 6 bases, J lost 7 bases, and 8 bases stayed unmatched. CDR3 region: CASRAGTAVEKLFF. CDR3 nucleotides: TGTGCCAGCAGGGCGGGGACAGCCGTTGAAAAACTGTTTTTT.

V gene TRBV7-6 combines with J gene TRBJ2-7; D uncertain. V lost 2 bases to trimming and J lost 6 bases, with 14 bases between them. Germline V gene lookup returns CDR1 SGHVS and CDR2 FNYEAQ. The CDR3 spans 14 residues. CDR3 nucleotide sequence: TGTGCCAGCAGCTTAAAGTCAGGAGCTAGCGAGCAGTACTTC. Encoded protein: CASSLKSGASEQYF.

This clonotype was found a few times. The CDR3 DNA reads TGTGCCAGCAGCCAAGTTCCGGGAGTGGCCCAGTACTTC. Its translation: CASSQVPGVAQYF. The chain recombines TRBV4-2 with TRBJ2-5; a possible D gene is TRBD2 (6 bases). V lost 1 base and J 9 bases, leaving 12 bases between the germline ends. Germline-derived CDR1 and CDR2 are LGHNA and YNFKEQ. There are 13 residues in the CDR3.

This sequence joins TRBV11-1 and TRBJ1-6, with 7 bases fitting TRBD1. The V gene's germline CDR1 is SGHAT and CDR2 FQDESV (reference sequence). There are 16 residues in the CDR3. Germline trimming cut 7 bases from V and 0 bases from J; bases unmatched to any gene: 6. This CDR3 reads CASKLQGSSYNSPLHF. CDR3 coding DNA: TGTGCCAGCAAGCTACAGGGGAGCTCCTATAATTCACCCCTCCACTTT.

The chain has TRBV6-2 or TRBV6-3 and TRBJ2-3; no reliable D call. Between the trimmed V and J ends, which lost 6 bases and 1 base, there was a span of 23 bases. Per the germline V gene, CDR1 is MNHEY and CDR2 is SVGEGT. The CDR3 spans 18 residues. This CDR3 reads CASRPRVQLKRGTDTQYF. Written as DNA, the CDR3 is TGTGCCAGCAGACCCCGGGTCCAACTGAAAAGGGGCACAGATACGCAGTATTTT.

A word on this clonotype: Given a much more abundant clone one base away, this may be a read error. The conserved phenylalanine or tryptophan normally closing the CDR3 is absent here, so this likely arose from a read error. The chain has TRBV12-3 or TRBV12-4 and TRBJ2-3; the match to TRBD1 covers 9 bases. The V gene end was trimmed by 6 bases and the J gene end by 0 bases; junction bases not matched to a gene: 4. The CDR3 covers 15 residues. CDR3 in amino acids: CASSPGTGSTDTQYS. In DNA form, the CDR3 reads TGTGCCAGCAGCCCAGGGACAGGGAGCACAGATACGCAGTATTCT.

This clonotype was seen a few times. The chain combines TRBV28 with TRBJ2-6, with D tentatively TRBD2 (6 bases). The CDR3 extends over 16 amino acids. Germline V gene data show CDR1 as MDHEN and CDR2 as SYDVKM. Deletions cut 5 bases from V and 1 base from J, with 12 bases between. The CDR3 region is CASSPGRGSGANVLTF. CDR3 bases: TGTGCCAGCAGTCCAGGGCGGGGTTCTGGGGCCAACGTCCTGACTTTC. The whole variable domain, remainder taken from reference TRBV28 and TRBJ2-6, is DVKVTQSSRYLVKRTGEKVFLECVQDMDHENMFWYRQDPGLGLRLIYFSYDVKMKEKGDIPEGYSVSREKKERFSLILESASTNQTSMYLCASSPGRGSGANVLTFGAGSRLTVL.

The rearrangement joins TRBV7-2 to TRBJ2-7, with 9 bases aligning to TRBD2. V shed 1 base, J shed 3 bases, and the junction held 10 bases outside the gene matches. Germline CDR1 SGHTA, CDR2 FQGNSA. The CDR3 is 17 amino acids. The CDR3 DNA is TGTGCCAGCAGCTTAGTGACGAGCGGGACTAGCATCTACGAGCAGTACTTC. It encodes CASSLVTSGTSIYEQYF.